One T cell receptor beta chain is described in this entry. There is no known antigen for this receptor. No per-base quality is available; no much larger clone lies one base away. These data come from a study of shared clonotypes between healthy human individuals (dated by TCRdb to 2018 to 2020). For the wider study: The cohort included three men and a couple of women between 18 and 49 years of age. To estimate repertoire size and how much clonotype sharing occurs between individuals, the study deeply sequenced the blood TCR repertoires of five healthy adults. For each donor, three plates each were used for CD4 naive and CD4 memory, two plates were used for CD8 naive, and one plate was used for CD8 memory. Libraries were prepared and TCR repertoires were sequenced by different laboratories using diverse techniques, in order to increase sequencing depth and limit assay-specific biases. Each donor's leukapheresis produced roughly between about 0.9 and 9.5 billion PBMCs. On the study overall, not on this receptor specifically: Sampling was restricted to blood, and TCR repertoires in tissue are likely to differ from TCR repertoires in blood. Incomplete sequencing was indicated by rarefaction of sorted-subset datasets, despite the large sequencing depth. Sharing across several donors was observed for approximately 5% of naive CD4, around 3.5% of naive CD8, over 2% of memory CD4, and about 0.38% of memory CD8 clonotypes. Estimated clonotype richness was generally larger for naive than for memory subsets. Based on pairwise subsampling, the degree of clonotype sharing among donors was expected to be affected by sequencing depth. Compared with non-shared clonotypes, the clonotypes found in all four sorted-subset donors had higher generation probabilities. The genetic and exposure-history diversity represented was limited by the small number of donors.

The CDR3, from cysteine to phenylalanine, totals 15 residues. Of all the DNA, just the CDR3 is kept, 45 bases in frame from base 1. V was cut back by 4 bases and J by 6 bases, leaving a gap of 16 bases between them. The germline V gene encodes CDR1 MGHDK and CDR2 SYGVNS. Donors were healthy HIV-negative adults with no recently reported acute infections or vaccinations. Only Caucasian adults living in Nashville, Tennessee, USA were represented among the donors. CD4+ T cells were enriched through magnetic negative selection, after which naive cells were positively selected on CD45RA and the remaining negative fraction served as the memory subset. Blood was obtained by leukapheresis, after which PBMCs were separated by Ficoll-Histopaque density gradient centrifugation and cryopreserved in liquid nitrogen vapor phase. Analytical flow cytometry was used to check the purity and quantity of every magnetically sorted T cell population. Genomic DNA was isolated from every sorted fraction and measured by UV absorbance on a Nanodrop 2000c.

TCR CDR3 regions were amplified from genomic DNA by multiplex PCR using the deep immunoSEQ assay. For each cell subset, the extracted genomic DNA was distributed evenly across all wells of several immunoSEQ 96-well plates, and each plate served as one replicate. For sorted subsets, 200 to 250 ng of genomic DNA, equivalent to 25,000 to 35,000 T cell genomes, went into each replicate PCR. The purified libraries were quantified using a Qubit 3.0 fluorometer, sized with a Bioanalyzer 2100, and then quantified again using the KAPA Library Quantification kit. Each immunoSEQ 96-well plate was sequenced on its own single-read 150-cycle Illumina NextSeq 550 flow cell. In the source study's methods: The immunoSEQ output contained only junctional sequences without quality scores, so filtering could not match that applied to full-length reads. Sequences were annotated with PyIR, a Python wrapper for IgBLAST v1.9, and V/J genes and CDR3 were assigned using IMGT germline references. Reads were filtered out if the reads had weak V/J assignments (E-value above 1e-6), no CDR3, stop codons, out-of-frame junctions, or ambiguous translated residues. A V3J clonotype was defined by an identical inferred V gene, J gene, and CDR3 amino acid sequence. To compute the percentage overlap between repertoires, the number of shared unique clonotypes was divided by the size of the smaller repertoire. Three approaches were used to assess repertoire richness: RTK rarefaction, the Chao1 estimator, and Recon v2.1 estimates of unobserved clonotypes. Generation probabilities were computed with OLGA for all TCRbeta clonotypes obtained by the gDNA method from a handful of donors. Entries here come from immuneACCESS through TCRdb and include only in-frame sequences with V and J called. Some clones fail to appear in such tables; in the studies checked, an unresolved V gene covers under half of the shortfall, and the cause of the remainder is unknown. Clone size and V and J calls were adopted from that table, with D and trimming inferred from the DNA. A total of 1.6 million or so clones appear in this sample, approximately 98.5% of them only once. Clones ranked in the top ten supply around 0.38% of the sample.

The sequence links TRBV25-1 to TRBJ1-5, with TRBD1 tentatively as D gene (6 bases match). The sample was naive CD4+ T cells sorted from blood. According to the study, the label for this sample's cell subset or site signals: CD45RA+ positively selected. The receptor was derived from a man between 25 and 39 years old in good health. The CDR3 sequence is CASSAAGVGGQPQHF. The nucleotide sequence is TGTGCCAGCAGTGCCGCAGGGGTTGGGGGTCAGCCCCAGCATTTT.